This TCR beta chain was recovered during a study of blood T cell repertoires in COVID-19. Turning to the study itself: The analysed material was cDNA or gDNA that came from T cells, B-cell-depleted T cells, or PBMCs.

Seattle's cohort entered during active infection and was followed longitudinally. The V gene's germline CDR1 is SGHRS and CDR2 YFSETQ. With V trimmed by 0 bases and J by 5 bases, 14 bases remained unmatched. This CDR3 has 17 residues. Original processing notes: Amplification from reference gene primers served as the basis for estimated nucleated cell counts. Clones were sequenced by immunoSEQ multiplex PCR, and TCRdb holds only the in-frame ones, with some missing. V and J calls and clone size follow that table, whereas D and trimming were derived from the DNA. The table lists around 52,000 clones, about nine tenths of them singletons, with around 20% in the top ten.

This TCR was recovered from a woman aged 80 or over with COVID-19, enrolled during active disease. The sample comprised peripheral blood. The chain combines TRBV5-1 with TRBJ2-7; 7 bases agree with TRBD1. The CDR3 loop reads CASSLAFGKGGYDEQYF. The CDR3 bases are TGCGCCAGCAGCTTGGCCTTCGGGAAAGGGGGCTACGACGAGCAGTACTTC.